These 22 T cell receptor beta chains were all obtained from the same sample, sequenced in a study of blood T cell repertoires in COVID-19. Clones were read by immunoSEQ multiplex PCR, and TCRdb kept only the in-frame ones, dropping some. There are approximately 330,000 clones in the sample; 90% occur only once, and roughly 1% lies in the top ten. Specimen: peripheral blood. The receptors come from a woman aged 40 to 50 with COVID-19, enrolled during active disease.

This rearrangement joins TRBV6-5 to TRBJ1-6; possible D gene TRBD1, 5 bases. The germline V gene has CDR1 MNHEY and CDR2 SVGAGI. The CDR3 loop spans 16 amino acids. Trimming took 2 bases from V and 8 from J, leaving 16 bases between them. The CDR3 DNA sequence: TGTGCCAGCAGTTACAGGGGTGGGCCAGACTATTCACCCCTCCACTTT. Translation gives CASSYRGGPDYSPLHF.

V and J are TRBV15 and TRBJ2-3; the match to TRBD2 covers 12 bases. This CDR3 region has 15 residues. V shed 7 bases and J 0 bases; nucleotides not matched to a gene: 2. CDR1 LNHNV and CDR2 YYDKDF come from the germline V gene (reference sequence). The CDR3 region is CATKGTSGSTDTQYF. The CDR3 nucleotides are TGTGCCACCAAGGGGACTAGCGGGAGCACAGATACGCAGTATTTT.

The gene calls are TRBV24-1 and TRBJ1-5; 9 nucleotides align to TRBD1. V trimming: 4 bases; J trimming: 6 bases; junction bases outside the gene matches: 6. Germline V gene lookup returns CDR1 KGHDR and CDR2 SFDVKD. There are 15 residues in the CDR3. The DNA for the CDR3 is TGTGCCACCAGTGAAAAAACAGGGGGCGTTCAGCCCCAGCATTTT. Translation: CATSEKTGGVQPQHF.

The chain couples TRBV2 to TRBJ2-5; no reliable D call. Trimming took 6 bases from V and 0 from J, leaving 11 bases between them. The CDR3 has 14 amino acids. Germline values: CDR1 SNHLY, CDR2 FYNNEI. The CDR3 DNA reads as TGTGCCAGCAGCGCTGATCGGTACCAAGAGACCCAGTACTTC. Translating gives CASSADRYQETQYF. Combining the CDR3 with reference TRBV2 and TRBJ2-5 gives the whole variable domain EPEVTQTPSHQVTQMGQEVILRCVPISNHLYFYWYRQILGQKVEFLVSFYNNEISEKSEIFDDQFSVERPDGSNFTLKIRSTKLEDSAMYFCASSADRYQETQYFGPGTRLLVL.

The chain uses TRBV27 and TRBJ2-3, with 11 bases lining up with TRBD2. V shed 3 bases, J shed 6 bases, and the junction held 8 bases outside the gene matches. Germline assignment: CDR1 MNHEY and CDR2 SMNVEV (reference sequence). This CDR3 comprises 16 residues. CDR3 DNA: TGTGCCAGCAGTTTCCCCCCACTAGCGGGAGTGGATACGCAGTATTTT. Translation: CASSFPPLAGVDTQYF.

The chain carries TRBV19 and TRBJ2-5, with D tentatively TRBD1 (5 bases). Deletions cut 2 bases from V and 1 base from J, with 8 bases between. The CDR3 runs to 14 residues. CDR1 and CDR2 from the germline V gene are LNHDA and SQIVND (reference sequence). This CDR3 reads CASSIRGLQETQYF. The CDR3 DNA reads TGTGCCAGTAGTATAAGGGGTCTCCAAGAGACCCAGTACTTC. The whole variable domain, filled in from reference TRBV19 and TRBJ2-5, reads DGGITQSPKYLFRKEGQNVTLSCEQNLNHDAMYWYRQDPGQGLRLIYYSQIVNDFQKGDIAEGYSVSREKKESFPLTVTSAQKNPTAFYLCASSIRGLQETQYFGPGTRLLVL.

V gene TRBV5-1 combines with J gene TRBJ2-7, with 8 bases that match TRBD1. The CDR3 contains 15 residues. Trimming removed 0 bases from V and 2 bases from J; junction bases left unmatched: 4. Germline V gene data show CDR1 as SGHRS and CDR2 as YFSETQ. CDR3 nucleotide sequence: TGCGCCAGCAGCTTGGTGACAGGGGCAACCTACGAGCAGTACTTC. Protein: CASSLVTGATYEQYF.

The table lists this clone with a few counts. This rearrangement joins TRBV10-2 to TRBJ1-5; tentative D call: TRBD1 (5 bases). CDR1 WSHSY and CDR2 SAAADI come from the germline V gene. CDR3 length: 14 amino acids. V was trimmed by 0 bases and J by 5 bases, leaving 8 bases between them. As DNA, the CDR3 is TGCGCCAGCAGTGAGTCTACCAGGGATCAGCCCCAGCATTTT. As protein: CASSESTRDQPQHF.

This chain links TRBV5-1 with TRBJ1-3; D may be TRBD1 (5 bases). Between the trimmed V and J ends, which lost 4 bases and 0 bases, there was a span of 11 bases. The CDR3 consists of 15 residues. Germline V gene data show CDR1 as SGHRS and CDR2 as YFSETQ. CDR3 sequence (DNA): TGCGCCAGCAGCATAGCAGGGTTCTCTGGAAACACCATATATTTT. Residues: CASSIAGFSGNTIYF. Variable domain in full (rest from reference TRBV5-1 and TRBJ1-3): KAGVTQTPRYLIKTRGQQVTLSCSPISGHRSVSWYQQTPGQGLQFLFEYFSETQRNKGNFPGRFSGRQFSNSRSEMNVSTLELGDSALYLCASSIAGFSGNTIYFGEGSWLTVV.

The chain recombines TRBV10-2 with TRBJ2-7; TRBD2 matches at 7 bases. Germline assignment: CDR1 WSHSY and CDR2 SAAADI. V dropped 7 bases and J dropped 6; count of bases not matched to a gene: 12. The CDR3 is 14 amino acids. The CDR3 region is CASTRTTSVGEQYF. CDR3 nucleotide sequence: TGCGCCAGCACCAGAACAACTAGCGTGGGCGAGCAGTACTTC.

The rearrangement uses TRBV5-4 and TRBJ1-2, with D hard to call. V was shortened by 3 bases and J by 2 bases, with 11 bases between the two germline ends. CDR1 is SGHNT, CDR2 YYREEE, per germline (reference sequence). This CDR3 has 14 residues. The CDR3 coding sequence is TGTGCCAGCAGCTATGAGATCGGGAACTATGGCTACACCTTC. Protein product: CASSYEIGNYGYTF. Combining the CDR3 with reference TRBV5-4 and TRBJ1-2 gives the whole variable domain ETGVTQSPTHLIKTRGQQVTLRCSSQSGHNTVSWYQQALGQGPQFIFQYYREEENGRGNFPPRFSGLQFPNYSSELNVNALELDDSALYLCASSYEIGNYGYTFGSGTRLTVV.

This clone was detected a few times. The chain employs TRBV6-5 and TRBJ2-7, with TRBD1 matching over 7 bases. CDR1 is MNHEY and CDR2 is SVGAGI in the germline V gene. V shed 6 bases, J shed 3 bases, and the junction held 8 bases outside the gene matches. The CDR3 is 14 residues long. As DNA, the CDR3 is TGTGCCAGCAGCCCGAACAGGGGATACTACGAGCAGTACTTC. Translated, it gives CASSPNRGYYEQYF.

The chain combines TRBV20-1 with TRBJ2-7; 10 bases are a match to TRBD2. CDR1 is DFQATT, CDR2 SNEGSKA, per germline (reference sequence). V gave up 3 bases and J gave up 2 bases; unmatched junction bases: 7. The CDR3 loop spans 15 amino acids. CDR3 sequence: CSASWTSGVTYEQYF. CDR3 bases: TGCAGTGCTAGTTGGACTAGCGGAGTTACCTACGAGCAGTACTTC.

In the case of this clone: Other DNA sequences within the sample encode an identical CDR3. V usage is TRBV7-3 and J usage is TRBJ1-2, with TRBD1 matching 8 bases. The germline CDR1 and CDR2 sequences are SGHTA and FQGTGA. Germline trimming cut 2 bases from V and 7 bases from J; bases unmatched to any gene: 3. The CDR3 sequence is 13 residues long. CDR3 loop: CASSLQGARGYTF. CDR3 bases: TGTGCCAGCAGCTTACAGGGGGCGCGTGGCTACACCTTC. The full variable domain, its missing parts supplied by reference TRBV7-3 and TRBJ1-2, is GAGVSQTPSNKVTEKGKYVELRCDPISGHTALYWYRQSLGQGPEFLIYFQGTGAADDSGLPNDRFFAVRPEGSVSTLKIQRTERGDSAVYLCASSLQGARGYTFGSGTRLTVV.

The chain joins TRBV7-3 to TRBJ2-1; 11 positions agree with TRBD1. The germline gives CDR1 SGHTA, CDR2 FQGTGA. The CDR3 contains 16 residues. V dropped 1 base and J dropped 7; count of bases not matched to a gene: 6. The CDR3 region is CASSLNRDRGNNEQFF. CDR3 bases: TGTGCCAGCAGCTTAAACCGGGACAGGGGGAATAATGAGCAGTTCTTC.

The chain couples TRBV6-2 or TRBV6-3 to TRBJ1-1; D is unresolved. Germline V gene data show CDR1 as MNHEY and CDR2 as SVGEGT. Deletions cut 0 bases from V and 6 bases from J, with 5 bases between. The CDR3 is made up of 12 amino acids. In DNA, the CDR3 is TGTGCCAGCAGTTACTCGACTTCTGAAGCTTTCTTT. Translating gives CASSYSTSEAFF.

V and J are TRBV5-1 and TRBJ1-2; D is undetermined. Germline loops: CDR1 SGHRS, CDR2 YFSETQ. V gave up 3 bases and J gave up 4 bases, with 16 bases separating them. The CDR3 spans 15 residues. CDR3 region: CASSSQSTALYGYTF. In nucleotides, the CDR3 is TGCGCCAGCAGCTCACAGTCGACGGCCCTCTATGGCTACACCTTC.

CDR3 sequence: CASSSGFDRAEAFF. CDR3 nucleotide sequence: TGTGCCAGCAGCTCGGGATTCGACAGGGCTGAAGCTTTCTTT. This chain links TRBV5-6 with TRBJ1-1; 7 bases are a match to TRBD1. The V gene end was trimmed by 3 bases and the J gene end by 6 bases; junction bases not matched to a gene: 8. Germline loops: CDR1 SGHDT, CDR2 YYEEEE. The CDR3 is made up of 14 amino acids.

This chain uses TRBV4-3 with TRBJ2-7; tentatively, D is TRBD1 (5 bases). Germline loops: CDR1 LGHNA, CDR2 YSLEER. There are 15 residues in the CDR3. V was clipped by 0 bases and J by 1 base, with 10 bases between them. The CDR3: CASSQDGAHSYEQYF. In DNA, the CDR3 is TGCGCCAGCAGCCAAGATGGGGCCCATTCCTACGAGCAGTACTTC.

This chain joins TRBV5-6 and TRBJ1-5; D unclear. Germline V gives CDR1 SGHDT, CDR2 YYEEEE. Trimming pared 4 bases from V and 2 bases from J, leaving 7 bases between. The CDR3 has 13 amino acids. The CDR3, as DNA: TGTGCCAGCAGCCTCCAGGGCAATCAGCCCCAGCATTTT. Residues: CASSLQGNQPQHF. The full variable domain, with the rest looked up from reference TRBV5-6 and TRBJ1-5, is DAGVTQSPTHLIKTRGQQVTLRCSPKSGHDTVSWYQQALGQGPQFIFQYYEEEERQRGNFPDRFSGHQFPNYSSELNVNALLLGDSALYLCASSLQGNQPQHFGDGTRLSIL.

The chain employs TRBV19 and TRBJ1-5, with 7 positions matching TRBD1. This CDR3 comprises 15 residues. Germline V lookup: CDR1 LNHDA, CDR2 SQIVND (reference sequence). The junction had 11 bases not matched to a gene; V was cut back by 5 bases and J by 7 bases. The CDR3 DNA is TGTGCCAGTAGTGTGAACAGGGGAGGAGAGCAGCCCCAGCATTTT. This gives the protein CASSVNRGGEQPQHF. The full variable domain, in which reference TRBV19 and TRBJ1-5 provide the parts outside the CDR3, is DGGITQSPKYLFRKEGQNVTLSCEQNLNHDAMYWYRQDPGQGLRLIYYSQIVNDFQKGDIAEGYSVSREKKESFPLTVTSAQKNPTAFYLCASSVNRGGEQPQHFGDGTRLSIL.

The rearrangement uses TRBV6-6 and TRBJ1-3, with D perhaps TRBD1 (6 bases). The V end lost 8 bases, the J end lost 0 bases, and 8 bases lay between the germline ends. The CDR3 spans 13 residues. The germline CDR1 and CDR2 sequences are MNHNY and SVGAGI (reference sequence). CDR3 sequence reads: CASGGTSGNTIYF. The CDR3, as DNA: TGTGCCAGCGGGGGCACCTCTGGAAACACCATATATTTT.